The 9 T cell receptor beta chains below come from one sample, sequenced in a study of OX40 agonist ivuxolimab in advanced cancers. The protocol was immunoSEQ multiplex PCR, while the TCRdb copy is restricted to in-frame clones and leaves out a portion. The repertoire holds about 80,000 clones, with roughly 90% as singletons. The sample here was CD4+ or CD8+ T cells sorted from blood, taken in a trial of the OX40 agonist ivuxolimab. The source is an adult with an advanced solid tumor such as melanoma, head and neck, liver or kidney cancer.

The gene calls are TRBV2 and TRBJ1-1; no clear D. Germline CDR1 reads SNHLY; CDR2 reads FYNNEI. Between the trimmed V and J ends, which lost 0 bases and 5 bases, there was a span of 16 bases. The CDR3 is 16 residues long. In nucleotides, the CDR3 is TGTGCCAGCAGTGAAGCGCGTATCCGGGGAGGAACTGAAGCTTTCTTT. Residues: CASSEARIRGGTEAFF.

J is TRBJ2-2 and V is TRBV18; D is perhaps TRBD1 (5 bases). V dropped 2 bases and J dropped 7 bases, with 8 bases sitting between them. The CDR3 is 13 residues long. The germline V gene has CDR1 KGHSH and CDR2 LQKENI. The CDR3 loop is CASSPGAGGELFF. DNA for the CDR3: TGTGCCAGCTCACCAGGGGCCGGCGGGGAGCTGTTTTTT. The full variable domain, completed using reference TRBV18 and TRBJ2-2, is NAGVMQNPRHLVRRRGQEARLRCSPMKGHSHVYWYRQLPEEGLKFMVYLQKENIIDESGMPKERFSAEFPKEGPSILRIQQVVRGDSAAYFCASSPGAGGELFFGEGSRLTVL.

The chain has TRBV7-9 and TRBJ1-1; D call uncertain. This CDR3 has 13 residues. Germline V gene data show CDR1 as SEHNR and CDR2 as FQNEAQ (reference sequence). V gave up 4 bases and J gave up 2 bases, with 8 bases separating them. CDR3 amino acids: CASSWEVNTEAFF. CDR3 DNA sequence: TGTGCCAGCAGCTGGGAGGTAAACACTGAAGCTTTCTTT.

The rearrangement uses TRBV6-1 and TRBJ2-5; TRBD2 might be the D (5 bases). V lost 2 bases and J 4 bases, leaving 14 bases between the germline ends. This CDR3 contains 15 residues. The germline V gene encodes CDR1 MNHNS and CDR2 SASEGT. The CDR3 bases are TGTGCCAGCAGTGAAATGGGTTTGAGGGTAGAGACCCAGTACTTC. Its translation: CASSEMGLRVETQYF.

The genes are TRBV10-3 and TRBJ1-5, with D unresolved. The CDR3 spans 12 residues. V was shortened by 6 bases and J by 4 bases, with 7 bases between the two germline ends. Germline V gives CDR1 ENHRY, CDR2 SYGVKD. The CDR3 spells CAIRDGNQPQHF. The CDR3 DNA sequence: TGTGCCATCAGGGACGGTAATCAGCCCCAGCATTTT.

The CDR3 region is CASSLDVRTSGKNIQYF. The CDR3, as DNA: TGTGCCAGCAGCTTAGATGTTCGGACTAGCGGCAAAAACATTCAGTACTTC. This chain uses TRBV11-2 with TRBJ2-4; 10 bases are a match to TRBD2. There are 17 residues in the CDR3. Trimming cost V 0 bases and J 3 bases; bases outside gene matches: 5. CDR1 is SGHAT, CDR2 FQNNGV, per germline.

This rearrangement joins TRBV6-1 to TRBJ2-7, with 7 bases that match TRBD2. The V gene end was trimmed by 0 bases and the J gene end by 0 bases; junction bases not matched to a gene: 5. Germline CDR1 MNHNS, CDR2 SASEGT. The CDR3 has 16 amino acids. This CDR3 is CASSEAGREASYEQYF. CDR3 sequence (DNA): TGTGCCAGCAGTGAAGCAGGGAGGGAGGCCTCCTACGAGCAGTACTTC.

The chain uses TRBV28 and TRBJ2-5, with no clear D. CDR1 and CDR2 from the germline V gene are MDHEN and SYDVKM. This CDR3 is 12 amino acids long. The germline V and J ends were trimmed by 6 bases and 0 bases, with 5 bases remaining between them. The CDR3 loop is CASRGDQETQYF. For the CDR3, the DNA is TGTGCCAGCAGGGGCGACCAAGAGACCCAGTACTTC.

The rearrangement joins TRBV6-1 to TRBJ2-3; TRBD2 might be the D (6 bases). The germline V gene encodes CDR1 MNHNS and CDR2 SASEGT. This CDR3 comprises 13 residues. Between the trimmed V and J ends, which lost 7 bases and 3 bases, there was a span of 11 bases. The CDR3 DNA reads TGTGCCAGCATGCTACGGGGGACAGATACGCAGTATTTT. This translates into CASMLRGTDTQYF.